The sequence of this T cell receptor beta chain was determined in a study of shared clonotypes between healthy human individuals. This CDR3 spans 12 amino acids. CDR1 and CDR2 (germline): SNHLY, FYNNEI. V shed 5 bases and J shed 4 bases, with 6 bases lying between them. An even split of each subset's genomic DNA across several immunoSEQ plates was performed. The method was immunoSEQ multiplex PCR; TCRdb's version includes in-frame clones alone and lacks a portion of them. The table includes about 960,000 clones, about 80% detected once. Whole-study findings and limits: Sample collection involved blood only; tissue repertoires are likely different. Between a handful of donors, naive CD4 clonotypes were shared at a level of around 5.1%.

This clone was observed a handful of times. Its antigen is unknown. Distinct nucleotide sequences in the sample also encode this CDR3. J is TRBJ2-1 and V is TRBV2; D unclear. This clonotype was obtained from a man aged 18-30 years in good health. The sample was memory CD4+ T cells sorted from blood. Subset meaning: CD45RA-negative fraction. The CDR3 DNA reads TGTGCCAGCAGTCCGACTTACAATGAGCAGTTCTTC. Its protein is CASSPTYNEQFF.